This T cell receptor beta chain was identified during a study of blood T cell repertoires in COVID-19. Clones were sequenced by immunoSEQ multiplex PCR, and TCRdb holds only the in-frame ones, with some missing. The sample carries roughly 66,000 clones, approximately 91% recorded once. Unmatched junction bases numbered 10, after V lost 6 bases and J lost 8 bases. CDR1 and CDR2 (germline): LNHDA, SQIVND (reference sequence). The length of the CDR3 is 14 residues. The clonotype was recovered from a human donor in a cohort sampled during active COVID-19. The V and J genes are TRBV19 and TRBJ1-5; 7 bases line up with TRBD1. Specimen: peripheral blood. The CDR3 DNA sequence: TGTGCCAGTAGCCCTGGACAGGCCTGGGAGCCCCAGCATTTT. Amino acids: CASSPGQAWEPQHF.